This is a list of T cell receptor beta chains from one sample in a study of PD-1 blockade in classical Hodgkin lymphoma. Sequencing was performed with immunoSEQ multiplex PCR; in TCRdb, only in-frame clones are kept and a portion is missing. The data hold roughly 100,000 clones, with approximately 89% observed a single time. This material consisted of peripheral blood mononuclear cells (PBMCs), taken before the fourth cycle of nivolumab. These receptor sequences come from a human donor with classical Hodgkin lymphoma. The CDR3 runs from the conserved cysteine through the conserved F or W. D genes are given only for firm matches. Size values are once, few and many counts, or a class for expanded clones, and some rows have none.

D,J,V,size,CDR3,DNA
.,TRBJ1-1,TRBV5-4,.,CASSPAGGGGTEAFF,TGTGCCAGCAGCCCGGCTGGGGGCGGGGGCACTGAAGCTTTCTTT
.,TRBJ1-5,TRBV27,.,CASSLSGNQPQHF,TGTGCCAGCAGTTTGAGTGGCAATCAGCCCCAGCATTTT
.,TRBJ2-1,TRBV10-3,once,CAISEVLDSYNEQFF,TGTGCCATCAGTGAGGTCCTGGATTCCTACAATGAGCAGTTCTTC
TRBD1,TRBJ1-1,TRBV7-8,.,CASSSRQGASTEAFF,TGTGCCAGCAGCAGCCGACAGGGGGCGAGCACTGAAGCTTTCTTT
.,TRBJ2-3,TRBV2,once,CASRVGHPSTDTQYF,TGTGCCAGCAGGGTGGGGCATCCCTCCACAGATACGCAGTATTTT
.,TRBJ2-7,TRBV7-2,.,CASSLAGDPYEQYF,TGTGCCAGCAGCTTAGCGGGAGATCCCTACGAGCAGTACTTC
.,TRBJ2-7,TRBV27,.,CASSWGSSYEQYF,TGTGCCAGCAGTTGGGGGAGCTCCTACGAGCAGTACTTC
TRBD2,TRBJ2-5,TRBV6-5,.,CASSYSLAGGETQYF,TGTGCCAGCAGTTACTCGCTAGCGGGAGGAGAGACCCAGTACTTC
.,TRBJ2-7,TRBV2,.,CASRADSLRGQYF,TGTGCCAGCAGAGCGGACTCCCTCCGGGGGCAGTACTTC
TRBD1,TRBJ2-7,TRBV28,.,CASSPSGQGRIVHEQYF,TGTGCCAGCAGTCCCTCGGGACAGGGCCGTATCGTACACGAGCAGTACTTC
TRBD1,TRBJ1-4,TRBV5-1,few,CASSLGDGTGEKLFF,TGCGCCAGCAGCTTGGGGGACGGGACAGGTGAAAAACTGTTTTTT
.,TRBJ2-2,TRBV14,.,CASSQPGYQGSSGELFF,TGTGCCAGCAGCCAGCCCGGCTATCAGGGGAGCTCCGGGGAGCTGTTTTTT
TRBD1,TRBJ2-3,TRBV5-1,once,CASSLQGAPTDTQYF,TGCGCCAGCAGCCTCCAGGGGGCGCCCACAGATACGCAGTATTTT
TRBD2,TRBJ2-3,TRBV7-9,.,CASSPGTSGSTDTQYF,TGTGCCAGCAGCCCGGGGACTAGCGGTAGCACAGATACGCAGTATTTT
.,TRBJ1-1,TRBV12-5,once,CASGPGASTEAFF,TGTGCTAGTGGCCCGGGGGCCAGCACTGAAGCTTTCTTT
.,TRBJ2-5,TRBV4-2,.,CASSYHRDKQETQYF,TGTGCCAGCAGCTACCACCGGGACAAGCAAGAGACCCAGTACTTC
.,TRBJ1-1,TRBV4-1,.,CASSQGHLWTEAFF,TGCGCCAGCAGCCAGGGACACCTTTGGACTGAAGCTTTCTTT
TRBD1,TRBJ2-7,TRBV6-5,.,CASSYQGATDEQYF,TGTGCCAGCAGTTACCAGGGGGCGACGGACGAGCAGTACTTC
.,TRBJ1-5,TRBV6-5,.,CASGRDYSNQPQHF,TGTGCCAGCGGCCGGGACTATAGCAATCAGCCCCAGCATTTT
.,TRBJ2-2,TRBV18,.,CASSTEIGTGELFF,TGTGCCAGCTCAACAGAGATTGGGACCGGGGAGCTGTTTTTT
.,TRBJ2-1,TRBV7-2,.,CASSLFGYNEQFF,TGTGCCAGCAGCTTATTTGGATACAATGAGCAGTTCTTC
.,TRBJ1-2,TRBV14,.,CASSPFNANYGYTF,TGTGCCAGCAGCCCCTTCAACGCGAACTATGGCTACACCTTC
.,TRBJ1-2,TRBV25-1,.,CASSRGTVNYGYTF,TGTGCCAGCAGCCGCGGGACGGTCAACTATGGCTACACCTTC
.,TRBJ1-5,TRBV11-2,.,CASSLDFFQPQHF,TGTGCCAGCAGCTTAGATTTCTTTCAGCCCCAGCATTTT
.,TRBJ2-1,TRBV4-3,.,CASSTRVRSSYNEQFF,TGCGCCAGCAGCACTAGGGTCCGGAGCTCCTACAATGAGCAGTTCTTC
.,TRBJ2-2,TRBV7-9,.,CASTAGELFF,TGTGCCAGCACCGCCGGGGAGCTGTTTTTT
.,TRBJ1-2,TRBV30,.,CAWGASYGYTF,TGTGCCTGGGGCGCCTCCTATGGCTACACCTTC
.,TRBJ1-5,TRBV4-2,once,CASSQVEGPVGPQHF,TGTGCCAGCAGCCAAGTGGAGGGCCCGGTGGGGCCCCAGCATTTT
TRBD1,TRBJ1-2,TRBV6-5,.,CASSYSNRGRNGYTF,TGTGCCAGCAGTTACTCGAACAGGGGGCGGAATGGCTACACCTTC
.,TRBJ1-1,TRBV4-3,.,CASSQGGEAFF,TGCGCCAGCAGCCAAGGGGGGGAGGCTTTCTTT
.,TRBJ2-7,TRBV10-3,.,CAIRRDQFLNEQYF,TGTGCCATCAGACGGGACCAATTCCTAAACGAGCAGTACTTC
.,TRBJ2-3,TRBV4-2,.,CASSQDGRGDGDTQYF,TGTGCCAGCAGCCAAGATGGTAGAGGGGATGGAGATACGCAGTATTTT
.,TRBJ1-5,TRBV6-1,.,CASRGSSNQPQHF,TGTGCCAGCAGGGGCAGTAGCAATCAGCCCCAGCATTTT
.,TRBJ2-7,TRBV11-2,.,CASSYREISYEQYF,TGTGCCAGCAGCTATAGGGAGATCTCCTACGAGCAGTACTTC
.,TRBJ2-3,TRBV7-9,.,CASSLARWPLLGDYTQYF,TGTGCCAGCAGCTTAGCGAGGTGGCCTCTGCTCGGGGACTATACGCAGTATTTT
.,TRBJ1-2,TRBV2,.,CASRVTANYGYTF,TGTGCCAGCAGGGTGACAGCTAACTATGGCTACACCTTC
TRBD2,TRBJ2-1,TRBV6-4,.,CASSVTSGSIEQFF,TGTGCCAGCAGTGTAACTAGCGGGAGTATAGAGCAGTTCTTC
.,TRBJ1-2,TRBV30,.,CAGRQITDIGYGYTF,TGTGCCGGCAGGCAGATAACCGACATAGGATATGGCTACACCTTC
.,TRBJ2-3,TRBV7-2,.,CASSLAEDRETDTQYF,TGTGCCAGCAGCTTAGCAGAGGACAGAGAAACAGATACGCAGTATTTT
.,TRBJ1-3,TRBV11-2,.,CASSLGVGLSGNTIYF,TGTGCCAGCAGCTTAGGGGTGGGGCTCTCTGGAAACACCATATATTTT